The rows below give T cell receptor beta chains drawn from one sample of a study of early stage breast cancer tumors. The assay was immunoSEQ multiplex PCR, and TCRdb's table has in-frame clones only and misses some. The top ten clones hold around 9.4% of a sample with around 25,000 clones, 65% to 75% of them seen once. Sequences were obtained from breast tumor tissue. Source of these receptors: a person between 60 and 69 years old with breast cancer. The CDR3 runs from the conserved cysteine through the conserved F or W. Fields, in order: J gene, clone size, V gene, D gene, CDR3 DNA, CDR3 protein. The D gene is left open where the match is weak. Clone size is given for some rows only: seen once, a few or many times, or a class if the clone is expanded.

>TRBJ2-7|few|TRBV6-1|TRBD1
TGTGCCAGCAGTGAAATGGGACAGCCTGACCGCGAGCAGTACTTC
CASSEMGQPDREQYF
>TRBJ2-7|few|TRBV11-2|.
TGTGCCAGCAGCTTAGATGACACCTTAGAGCAGTACTTC
CASSLDDTLEQYF
>TRBJ1-1|.|TRBV19|.
TGTGCCAGTAGTATTCTGCAGGGCACTGAAGCTTTCTTT
CASSILQGTEAFF
>TRBJ2-5|.|TRBV5-1|.
TGCGCCAGCAGCTTGGGTCTTTTACAAGAGACCCAGTACTTC
CASSLGLLQETQYF
>TRBJ2-1|.|TRBV7-9|TRBD1
TGTGCCAGCAGCCCCGACAGGGGGTTCAATGAGCAGTTCTTC
CASSPDRGFNEQFF
>TRBJ2-7|.|TRBV2|.
TGTGCCAGCAGAGGCCCCGGAGTGGACGAGCAGTACTTC
CASRGPGVDEQYF
>TRBJ1-1|.|TRBV30|TRBD1
TGTGCCTGGAGTCCAGGGGGTTTCACTGAAGCTTTCTTT
CAWSPGGFTEAFF
>TRBJ2-7|.|TRBV27|TRBD1
TGTGCCAGCAGTTTGGACAGGGGGTGGGAGCAGTACTTC
CASSLDRGWEQYF
>TRBJ2-5|.|TRBV30|.
TGTGCCTGGAGTTCACCGGGGACAACCCAAGAGACCCAGTACTTC
CAWSSPGTTQETQYF
>TRBJ1-2|.|TRBV6-5|TRBD1
TGTGCCAGCAGTTCCCCGGGACAGGGGAGAAGAGGCTACACCTTC
CASSSPGQGRRGYTF
>TRBJ1-1|.|TRBV28|.
TGTGCCAGCAGACCCGGCGGGGACGGCAAAGCTTTCTTT
CASRPGGDGKAFF
>TRBJ2-7|.|TRBV18|TRBD2
TGTGCCAGCTCACTCTCCACCGGGGGGGCGTCCGAGCAGTACTTC
CASSLSTGGASEQYF
>TRBJ1-2|.|TRBV5-3|.
TGCGCCAGCAGCCAAGATAGGGGGTTCCTCTATGGCTACACCTTC
CASSQDRGFLYGYTF
>TRBJ1-2|few|TRBV27|.
TGTGCCAGCAGTTCACAGGGTTATGGCGGCTATGGCTACACCTTC
CASSSQGYGGYGYTF
>TRBJ1-5|few|TRBV2|.
TGTGCCAGCAGTGCAGGGTTATGGCAGCCCCAGCATTTT
CASSAGLWQPQHF
>TRBJ2-3|.|TRBV10-1|TRBD2
TGCGCCAGCAGTGAGTATAGGAGCGGGAGACAAGATACGCAGTATTTT
CASSEYRSGRQDTQYF
>TRBJ2-7|.|TRBV7-9|TRBD2
TGTGCCAGCAGGGCTAGCGGGAGTACTCTCTCCTACGAGCAGTACTTC
CASRASGSTLSYEQYF
>TRBJ2-7|.|TRBV29-1|.
TGCAGCGTTGTAAGGGGGACACTACAGTCCTACGAGCAGTACTTC
CSVVRGTLQSYEQYF
>TRBJ1-2|.|TRBV18|.
TGTGCCGCCCTCTACCTGCCGGACAGCTCTTATGGCTACACCTTC
CAALYLPDSSYGYTF
>TRBJ2-3|once|TRBV18|.
TGTGCCAGCTCACAACGGGAAGCAGATACGCAGTATTTT
CASSQREADTQYF
>TRBJ1-5|.|TRBV30|.
TGTGCCTGGAGTGTACCGCGACAGGAGAGCTCAATTCAGCCCCAGCATTTT
CAWSVPRQESSIQPQHF
>TRBJ1-4|.|TRBV30|TRBD1
TGTGCCTACACAGGGGTTGTAGGTGAAAAACTGTTTTTT
CAYTGVVGEKLFF
>TRBJ1-1|.|TRBV7-2|TRBD1
TGTGCCAGCAGCCAACGACAGGGCACTGAAGCTTTCTTT
CASSQRQGTEAFF
>TRBJ2-4|.|TRBV2|.
TGTGCCAGCAGCGAGGTATCCATTCAGTACTTC
CASSEVSIQYF
>TRBJ2-5|.|TRBV2|TRBD1
TGTGCCAGCTATGACAGGGTTTCTGGGACCCAGTACTTC
CASYDRVSGTQYF
>TRBJ2-2|.|TRBV7-3|TRBD2
TGTGCCAGCAGCTTAGGGCTAGCGGGGACCGGGGAGCTGTTTTTT
CASSLGLAGTGELFF
>TRBJ2-7|.|TRBV2|TRBD1
TGTGCCAGCAGTGCCACCCGGGACAGGAGCTCCTACGAGCAGTACTTC
CASSATRDRSSYEQYF
>TRBJ1-1|.|TRBV27|TRBD1
TGTGCCAGCAGGCGACAGGGGGAAGCTTTCTTT
CASRRQGEAFF
>TRBJ2-1|.|TRBV5-1|.
TGCGCCAGCACTCCCTCCGGCTCCTACAATGAGCAGTTCTTC
CASTPSGSYNEQFF
>TRBJ2-2|many|TRBV10-1|TRBD2
TGCGCCACCAGAAGACTAGCGGGATCCGGGGAGCTGTTTTTT
CATRRLAGSGELFF
>TRBJ2-3|.|TRBV5-1|TRBD2
TGCGCCAGCAGCTTGTCAAGCGGGAGCCAAAGCACAGATACGCAGTATTTT
CASSLSSGSQSTDTQYF
>TRBJ2-7|.|TRBV12-5|TRBD2
TGTGCTAGTGGTTCGGGACTAGGGGTCTACGAGCAGTACTTC
CASGSGLGVYEQYF
>TRBJ2-3|.|TRBV10-3|TRBD2
TGTGCCATCAGTGCAAGGGAACGGGAGGGAGATACGCAGTATTTT
CAISAREREGDTQYF
>TRBJ2-7|.|TRBV27|TRBD1
TGTGCCAGCACCGCAAGAGGGGACAGGGGGGCCTACGAGCAGTACTTC
CASTARGDRGAYEQYF
>TRBJ2-7|.|TRBV10-3|TRBD1
TGTGCCATCAGCATACAGGGGAGCGAGCAGTACTTC
CAISIQGSEQYF
>TRBJ2-1|few|TRBV9|.
TGTGCCAGCAGCGTAGAGAGGGGGGGGGATGAGCAGTTCTTC
CASSVERGGDEQFF
>TRBJ1-3|.|TRBV30|.
TGTGCCTGGATTGGGAGCTCTGGAAACACCATATATTTT
CAWIGSSGNTIYF
>TRBJ1-2|.|TRBV19|.
TGTGCCAGTAAGATGGGGGGGACCTACTATGGCTACACCTTC
CASKMGGTYYGYTF
>TRBJ2-5|.|TRBV27|TRBD2
TGTGCCAGCAGTACTAGCGGGGCCCTACAAGAGACCCAGTACTTC
CASSTSGALQETQYF
>TRBJ2-7|.|TRBV19|.
TGTGCCAGTAGCGAAGGGGACGAGCAGTACTTC
CASSEGDEQYF
>TRBJ1-1|.|TRBV4-1|.
TGCGCCAGCAGCCAAGGACAGTGGAACACTGAAGCTTTCTTT
CASSQGQWNTEAFF
>TRBJ2-1|.|TRBV10-3|TRBD2
TGTGCCACAGAGGGGGACCCCGGGACTAGCGGAGACAATGAGCAGTTCTTC
CATEGDPGTSGDNEQFF
>TRBJ2-6|.|TRBV10-3|.
TGTGCCATCAGTGAACAGGGTATATCATCTGGGGCCAACGTCCTGACTTTC
CAISEQGISSGANVLTF
>TRBJ1-1|few|TRBV11-2|TRBD1
TGTGCCAGCAGCTGGGGACAGGGTGAAGCTTTCTTT
CASSWGQGEAFF
>TRBJ2-7|.|TRBV10-1|TRBD2
TGCGCCAGCAGTCCGAGCGGGAACTCCTACGAGCAGTACTTC
CASSPSGNSYEQYF